These 27 T cell receptor beta chains originate from one sample sequenced in a study of T cells in Graves' hyperthyroidism and ophthalmopathy. TCR beta CDR3 regions were amplified from RNA. HTBI primers were the set used in a first-round RT-PCR of the TCR CDR3. TCRdb re-analysed the multiplex PCR reads in MiXCR, keeping a single row per CDR3 protein. The sample contains a few hundred thousand distinct CDR3 sequences, around 45% of which appear only once. Sequencing used peripheral blood or thyroid tissue (not recorded which). These receptors came from an adult woman with Graves' disease, either hyperthyroidism or ophthalmopathy (not recorded which).

As to this clonotype: The junction departs from germline at one end; a sequencing error may be responsible. This sequence joins TRBV7-2 and TRBJ1-6, with D unresolved. Germline CDR1 reads SGHTA; CDR2 reads FQGNSA. This CDR3 has 15 residues. The CDR3 reads CASSQVVGSNSPLHF. The CDR3 DNA sequence: TGCGCCAGCAGCCAAGTGGTAGGATCGAATTCACCCCTCCACTTT.

The table lists this clonotype with many counts. The V call is TRBV20-1, the J call TRBJ1-2, with D possibly matching TRBD1 (5 bases). The CDR3 has 13 residues. CDR1 and CDR2 (germline): DFQATT, SNEGSKA (reference sequence). V lost 6 bases and J 5 bases, leaving 16 bases between the germline ends. The chain's CDR3 is CSASLGTAYGYTF. The CDR3 nucleotides read TGCAGTGCGAGTCTCGGGACGGCTTATGGCTACACCTTC.

The V call is TRBV9, the J call TRBJ2-5, with 7 bases lining up with TRBD2. The germline V gene has CDR1 SGDLS and CDR2 YYNGEE. J was trimmed by 4 bases and V by 3 bases; bases with no gene match: 6. The CDR3 is made up of 14 amino acids. CDR3 sequence (DNA): TGTGCCAGCAGCGCCGCTCCGGGGGGAGAGACCCAGTACTTC. Amino acids: CASSAAPGGETQYF.

A note on this clonotype: A junction end diverges from the germline sequence, so it may reflect a read error. CDR3 in amino acids: CPGAGPTF. In DNA form, the CDR3 reads TGCCCAGGGGCAGGGCCGACCTTC. The chain couples TRBV9 to TRBJ1-2; a possible D gene is TRBD1 (6 bases). The CDR3 consists of 8 residues. The germline V gene has CDR1 SGDLS and CDR2 YYNGEE. Complete variable domain (other parts from reference TRBV9 and TRBJ1-2): DSGVTQTPKHLITATGQRVTLRCSPRSGDLSVYWYQQSLDQGLQFLIQYYNGEERAKGNILERFSAQQFPDLHSELNLSSLELGDSALYFCPGAGPTFGSGTRLTVV.

This clonotype has at least ten counts. This chain links TRBV2 with TRBJ2-7, with 9 bases matching TRBD2. CDR1 is SNHLY, CDR2 FYNNEI, per germline. This CDR3 has 15 residues. V shed 6 bases, J shed 4 bases, and the junction held 10 bases outside the gene matches. The CDR3 spells CASSREASGTYEQYF. In nucleotides, the CDR3 is TGTGCCAGCAGCCGAGAGGCTAGCGGGACTTACGAGCAGTACTTC.

This clonotype has a count of ten or more. This rearrangement joins TRBV7-6 to TRBJ1-4; TRBD1 agrees at 11 bases. Looked up from germline, CDR1 is SGHVS and CDR2 is FNYEAQ. The CDR3 extends over 16 amino acids. Unmatched junction bases numbered 8, after V lost 4 bases and J lost 7 bases. The CDR3 DNA sequence: TGTGCCAGCAGCTCCCAGAGGGGACAGGGGGGTGAAAAACTGTTTTTT. This gives the protein CASSSQRGQGGEKLFF.

The V and J genes are TRBV7-2 and TRBJ2-1, with a tentative D call TRBD1 (5 bases). V lost 5 bases and J lost 6, with 14 bases in between. The CDR3 sequence is 14 residues long. CDR1 and CDR2 from the germline V gene are SGHTA and FQGNSA. CDR3 protein: CASSQGYVPNEQFF. CDR3 DNA sequence: TGTGCCAGCAGCCAGGGTTACGTTCCCAATGAGCAGTTCTTC.

This clonotype was seen ten or more times. The chain carries TRBV3-1 and TRBJ1-2; 7 positions match TRBD1. The CDR3 is 13 amino acids. V shed 2 bases and J 12 bases; nucleotides not matched to a gene: 9. Germline loops: CDR1 LGHDT, CDR2 YNNKEL (reference sequence). The CDR3 region is CASSQRYRGENTF. The CDR3 DNA reads TGTGCCAGCAGCCAACGGTACAGGGGAGAGAACACCTTC.

On this clonotype itself: One base away lies a much larger clone, so this may be a sequencing read error. The chain carries TRBV11-2 and TRBJ1-5, with no clear D. This CDR3 region has 17 residues. From germline, CDR1 is SGHAT and CDR2 FQNNGV. The V end lost 9 bases, the J end lost 0 bases, and 21 bases lay between the germline ends. CDR3 DNA sequence: TGTGCCAGTAGTATAGCATCGGGTCCGTATAGCAATCAGCCCCAGCATTTT. Its protein product is CASSIASGPYSNQPQHF.

This chain uses TRBV4-1 with TRBJ2-5; TRBD1 agrees at 7 bases. The CDR3 contains 19 residues. CDR1 and CDR2 (germline): MGHRA, YSYEKL. V dropped 5 bases and J dropped 5; count of bases not matched to a gene: 23. The CDR3 reads CASSSTTGNTGELSETQYF. DNA for the CDR3: TGCGCCAGCAGCTCCACGACAGGGAACACCGGGGAGCTTTCCGAGACCCAGTACTTC.

This clonotype came up many times. The chain uses TRBV9 and TRBJ1-1; D not resolved. Germline CDR1 reads SGDLS; CDR2 reads YYNGEE. Trimming pared 4 bases from V and 1 base from J, leaving 8 bases between. The CDR3 totals 13 residues. CDR3 bases: TGTGCCAGCAGCTCAGCGTCGAACACTGAAGCTTTCTTT. It encodes CASSSASNTEAFF.

This clonotype occurred many times. This chain uses TRBV7-8 with TRBJ2-7; D is possibly TRBD2 (5 bases). Looked up from germline, CDR1 is SGHVS and CDR2 is FQNEAQ. The germline V and J ends were trimmed by 1 base and 6 bases, with 7 bases remaining between them. This CDR3 has 12 amino acids. This chain's CDR3 is CASSLDEGEQYF. CDR3 DNA: TGTGCCAGCAGCTTAGACGAGGGCGAGCAGTACTTC.

The chain combines TRBV7-2 with TRBJ1-5; D possibly corresponds to TRBD1 (6 bases). V was shortened by 5 bases and J by 6 bases, with 17 bases between the two germline ends. The V gene's germline CDR1 is SGHTA and CDR2 FQGNSA. The CDR3 length is 15 residues. CDR3 coding DNA: TGTGCCAGCAGCAACCGAGGGGGGGGGGGTCAGCCCCAGCATTTT. Its protein product is CASSNRGGGGQPQHF.

This clonotype was found many times. This chain joins TRBV5-1 and TRBJ2-5; a possible D gene is TRBD2 (6 bases). This CDR3 has 13 amino acids. The germline CDR1 and CDR2 sequences are SGHRS and YFSETQ. Deletions cut 4 bases from V and 4 bases from J, with 11 bases between. CDR3 loop: CASSRSEGETQYF. In nucleotides, the CDR3 is TGCGCCAGCAGCAGATCGGAGGGAGAGACCCAGTACTTC.

In this sample, this clonotype turned up many times. This chain uses TRBV12-3 or TRBV12-4 with TRBJ1-2; D is perhaps TRBD1 (5 bases). The V gene lost 2 bases and the J gene lost 4 bases, with 14 bases spanning the gap. This CDR3 is built from 15 residues. CDR3 nucleotides: TGTGCCAGCAGTTTAACCCCGTTAGGGACCTATGGCTACACCTTC. It codes for CASSLTPLGTYGYTF.

The gene calls are TRBV24-1 and TRBJ2-7; 13 bases map to TRBD2. Germline loops: CDR1 KGHDR, CDR2 SFDVKD. CDR3 length equals 16 residues. Trimming removed 4 bases from V and 3 bases from J; junction bases left unmatched: 5. This CDR3 is CATSDLGTSGDYEQYF. CDR3 bases: TGTGCCACCAGTGACCTTGGGACTAGCGGGGACTACGAGCAGTACTTC.

This rearrangement joins TRBV11-2 to TRBJ1-2; D is possibly TRBD1 (6 bases). Trimming took 0 bases from V and 3 from J, leaving 11 bases between them. The germline V gene has CDR1 SGHAT and CDR2 FQNNGV. The CDR3 has 15 residues. CDR3 amino acids: CASSLDRGAHYGYTF. DNA of the CDR3: TGTGCCAGCAGCTTAGATCGGGGGGCCCACTATGGCTACACCTTC.

A few counts support this clonotype. This chain connects TRBV5-1 to TRBJ1-4; D gene unclear. Germline V CDR1 and CDR2: SGHRS, YFSETQ. CDR3 length: 16 amino acids. Trimming took 1 base from V and 0 from J, leaving 10 bases between them. The CDR3 protein is CASSLSAGATNEKLFF. Written as DNA, the CDR3 is TGCGCCAGCAGCTTGTCGGCGGGTGCAACTAATGAAAAACTGTTTTTT.

The V and J genes are TRBV29-1 and TRBJ1-5, with unresolved D. Trimming took 5 bases from V and 1 from J, leaving 9 bases between them. CDR1 SQVTM and CDR2 ANQGSEA come from the germline V gene. The CDR3 has 13 amino acids. The CDR3 is CSVSGQSNQPQHF. CDR3 coding DNA: TGCAGCGTTTCCGGCCAAAGCAATCAGCCCCAGCATTTT.

V is TRBV15 and J is TRBJ2-6; weak D call: TRBD2 (6 bases). The germline gives CDR1 LNHNV, CDR2 YYDKDF (reference sequence). V was shortened by 4 bases and J by 3 bases, with 16 bases between the two germline ends. This CDR3 comprises 17 residues. The CDR3 bases are TGTGCCACCAGCAAGCGCACAGCGGGCGGTGGGGCCAACGTCCTGACTTTC. Residues: CATSKRTAGGGANVLTF.

This clonotype has just a few counts. The rearrangement joins TRBV9 to TRBJ2-5; D is perhaps TRBD2 (5 bases). Germline lookup yields CDR1 SGDLS and CDR2 YYNGEE. The CDR3 is 15 amino acids. V shed 4 bases and J shed 5 bases, with 18 bases lying between them. The CDR3 nucleotides are TGTGCCAGCAGCCCGGTCCGACCGGGCGGGGAGACCCAGTACTTC. Protein sequence: CASSPVRPGGETQYF.

This clonotype was detected many times. The V gene is TRBV12-3 or TRBV12-4, the J gene TRBJ1-4; unclear D gene. This CDR3 has 13 residues. Between the trimmed V and J ends, which lost 3 bases and 8 bases, there was a span of 10 bases. The CDR3 loop reads CASSFSRHEKLFF. The DNA for the CDR3 is TGTGCCAGCAGTTTTAGTAGGCACGAAAAACTGTTTTTT.

This clonotype was seen ten or more times. V usage is TRBV5-1 and J usage is TRBJ1-2, with D perhaps matching TRBD1 (6 bases). The CDR3 has 14 residues. Per germline, CDR1 SGHRS and CDR2 YFSETQ. V was clipped by 2 bases and J by 4 bases, with 12 bases between them. CDR3 in DNA: TGCGCCAGCAGCTTCTTACAGGGCAGCTATGGCTACACCTTC. It yields the protein CASSFLQGSYGYTF.

This clonotype was seen at least ten times. This chain uses TRBV7-2 with TRBJ1-2; a weak D match, TRBD1 (5 bases). Trimming removed 2 bases at V and 4 bases at J, with 8 bases between. This CDR3 has 13 residues. Germline V lookup: CDR1 SGHTA, CDR2 FQGNSA. The CDR3 region is CASSLSTVYGYTF. CDR3 nucleotides: TGTGCCAGCAGCTTATCGACAGTCTATGGCTACACCTTC.

This clonotype was picked up a small number of times. CDR3 sequence: CASSGKYGYTF. The CDR3 region has the DNA TGCGCCAGCAGTGGGAAATATGGCTACACCTTC. The chain uses TRBV10-2 and TRBJ1-2, with D unresolved. This CDR3 spans 11 amino acids. Germline-derived CDR1 and CDR2 are WSHSY and SAAADI. Trimming took 4 bases from V and 5 from J, leaving 5 bases between them.

CDR3 DNA sequence: TGTGCCAGCAGCCATTTAGCGGGAAGTTACGAGCAGTACTTC. Its translation is CASSHLAGSYEQYF. The chain joins TRBV11-2 to TRBJ2-7; 8 bases are shared with TRBD2. The CDR3 sequence is 14 residues long. Germline assignment: CDR1 SGHAT and CDR2 FQNNGV. The trim removed 5 bases at V and 4 bases at J, leaving 7 bases unmatched.

The genes are TRBV15 and TRBJ2-7; 9 bases line up with TRBD1. The germline V gene encodes CDR1 LNHNV and CDR2 YYDKDF (reference sequence). V shed 2 bases and J 7 bases; nucleotides not matched to a gene: 6. CDR3 length: 14 residues. The CDR3 sequence is CATSRKTGGGEQYF. The CDR3 DNA follows: TGTGCCACCAGCAGAAAAACAGGGGGCGGGGAGCAGTACTTC.